The 29 T cell receptor beta chains below all came from one sample that was sequenced in a study of T cell changes during pregnancy in multiple sclerosis. Clones were read by immunoSEQ multiplex PCR, and TCRdb kept only the in-frame ones, dropping some. The repertoire has 70,000 to 100,000 clones, roughly 95% of them found once; the top ten carry approximately 1.3%. Sequencing used peripheral blood, obtained in the third trimester of pregnancy. The origin of the receptors is a female donor in good health, enrolled as a control in a pregnancy study.

The chain employs TRBV5-4 and TRBJ2-6, with TRBD1 matching over 8 bases. From germline, CDR1 is SGHNT and CDR2 YYREEE (reference sequence). The CDR3 is 18 amino acids. V shed 4 bases and J 1 base; nucleotides not matched to a gene: 10. CDR3: CASSGKTGAQSGANVLTF. The CDR3 bases are TGTGCCAGCAGCGGGAAGACAGGGGCCCAGTCTGGGGCCAACGTCCTGACTTTC.

The CDR3 DNA follows: TGTGCCAGCAGCAAAGCGCTTTTAGGAACAGGGGTTAGGAACATTCAGTACTTC. As protein: CASSKALLGTGVRNIQYF. This rearrangement joins TRBV21-1 to TRBJ2-4; the table's D gene call, TRBD1, was not cross checked with the DNA. TRBV21-1 is recorded as a pseudogene. CDR3 length: 18 residues.

This clone was seen only once. Other nucleotide sequences from this sample produce the same CDR3. The chain employs TRBV7-2 and TRBJ2-7; D not certain. Germline values: CDR1 SGHTA, CDR2 FQGNSA. V dropped 5 bases and J dropped 1 base, with 3 bases sitting between them. This CDR3 spans 11 amino acids. The CDR3 nucleotides read TGTGCCAGCAGCCTATCCTACGAGCAGTACTTC. This encodes CASSLSYEQYF.

In this sample, this clone turned up once. The rearrangement links TRBV14 to TRBJ2-1; 13 nucleotides match TRBD2. Germline V gene data show CDR1 as SGHDN and CDR2 as FVKESK. The CDR3 contains 16 residues. Unmatched junction bases numbered 7, after V lost 5 bases and J lost 6 bases. The CDR3 DNA follows: TGTGCCAGCAGCGCGTATAGGACTAGCGGGAGCAATGAGCAGTTCTTC. Translated, it gives CASSAYRTSGSNEQFF.

The gene calls are TRBV10-3 and TRBJ1-1; 8 bases agree with TRBD1. The CDR3 has 11 amino acids. The V gene end was trimmed by 10 bases and the J gene end by 8 bases; junction bases not matched to a gene: 6. Germline assignment: CDR1 ENHRY and CDR2 SYGVKD. CDR3 DNA sequence: TGTGCCAGTCAGGGGGCTTGGGAAGCTTTCTTT. Its protein product is CASQGAWEAFF.

CDR3 bases: TGCGCCAGCAGCCAAGATAAAACAGGGTTCGACGAGCAGTACTTC. Protein product: CASSQDKTGFDEQYF. The chain uses TRBV4-1 and TRBJ2-7; weak D call: TRBD1 (6 bases). V was cut by 0 bases and J by 5 bases, with 14 bases left in between. This CDR3 is 15 amino acids long. The germline V gene encodes CDR1 MGHRA and CDR2 YSYEKL.

The rearrangement joins TRBV9 to TRBJ2-7; TRBD2 is a possible D gene (6 bases). CDR1 SGDLS and CDR2 YYNGEE come from the germline V gene. Deletions cut 0 bases from V and 6 bases from J, with 16 bases between. The CDR3 sequence is 15 residues long. CDR3 nucleotides: TGTGCCAGCAGCGTAGCTAGCGCCCCGGCGAGCGAGCAGTACTTC. It specifies CASSVASAPASEQYF.

The V and J genes are TRBV12-5 and TRBJ1-1; no clear D gene. The V end was cut by 3 bases, the J end by 4 bases, with 9 bases between. Germline CDR1 is LGHNT and CDR2 is FRNRAP. The CDR3 consists of 13 residues. CDR3 loop: CASGFQEVTEAFF. The CDR3, as DNA: TGTGCTAGTGGTTTTCAGGAGGTCACTGAAGCTTTCTTT.

CDR3 in DNA: TGTGCCAGCAGATGGGGGCGAGGGGCCTACGAGCAGTACTTC. Protein: CASRWGRGAYEQYF. The chain couples TRBV28 to TRBJ2-7, with D possibly matching TRBD1 (6 bases). CDR3 size: 14 residues. V lost 6 bases, J lost 2 bases, and 14 bases lay in between. CDR1 is MDHEN and CDR2 is SYDVKM in the germline V gene.

V is TRBV5-1 and J is TRBJ1-1; TRBD1 might be the D (6 bases). The V gene's germline CDR1 is SGHRS and CDR2 YFSETQ. The CDR3 is 15 amino acids. Trimming removed 4 bases from V and 0 bases from J, with 13 bases in between. The CDR3 loop is CASSNPQGMNTEAFF. CDR3 DNA sequence: TGCGCCAGCAGCAACCCCCAGGGGATGAACACTGAAGCTTTCTTT.

The V call is TRBV19, the J call TRBJ1-3; 8 positions match TRBD1. V was clipped by 6 bases and J by 4 bases; unmatched bases: 5. CDR3 length equals 14 residues. The germline CDR1 and CDR2 sequences are LNHDA and SQIVND (reference sequence). The CDR3 spells CASSYQGAGNTIYF. CDR3 DNA: TGTGCCAGTAGCTACCAGGGGGCCGGAAACACCATATATTTT.

V and J are TRBV2 and TRBJ1-1, with TRBD1 matching over 7 bases. Germline values: CDR1 SNHLY, CDR2 FYNNEI. Germline trimming cut 10 bases from V and 3 bases from J; bases unmatched to any gene: 5. The CDR3 loop spans 12 amino acids. CDR3 sequence reads: CATNQGDTEAFF. CDR3 coding DNA: TGTGCCACCAACCAGGGGGACACTGAAGCTTTCTTT.

V is TRBV6-1 and J is TRBJ1-5, with 11 bases identical to TRBD1. J was trimmed by 7 bases and V by 8 bases; bases with no gene match: 7. This CDR3 region has 14 residues. Germline values: CDR1 MNHNS, CDR2 SASEGT. The DNA for the CDR3 is TGTGCCAGCGGACAGGGGGCGCGTGGGCAGCCCCAGCATTTT. Protein product: CASGQGARGQPQHF.

V is TRBV2 and J is TRBJ2-5, with 10 bases fitting TRBD2. The V gene end was trimmed by 5 bases and the J gene end by 2 bases; junction bases not matched to a gene: 5. The CDR3 loop spans 15 amino acids. Germline loops: CDR1 SNHLY, CDR2 FYNNEI. Written as DNA, the CDR3 is TGTGCCAGCAGTCCCGGAGCGGGAGGGCAAGAGACCCAGTACTTC. Translated: CASSPGAGGQETQYF.

This chain uses TRBV2 with TRBJ1-4; D remains ambiguous. The germline V gene encodes CDR1 SNHLY and CDR2 FYNNEI. V lost 2 bases and J 5 bases, leaving 3 bases between the germline ends. This CDR3 region has 12 residues. In DNA form, the CDR3 reads TGTGCCAGCAGTGAACAGAATGAAAAACTGTTTTTT. Its translation: CASSEQNEKLFF.

The genes are TRBV28 and TRBJ2-7, with unresolved D. CDR1 is MDHEN, CDR2 SYDVKM, per germline. The CDR3 is 14 residues long. V lost 5 bases, J lost 2 bases, and 13 bases lay in between. The CDR3 region has the DNA TGTGCCAGCAGTATAACCGGGTCTACCTACGAGCAGTACTTC. This codes for CASSITGSTYEQYF.

Worth noting for this clone: Its ends do not fully match the called genes, so a read error is possible. This rearrangement joins TRBV13 to TRBJ2-7; 7 bases are shared with TRBD2. The germline V gene has CDR1 PRHDT and CDR2 FYEKMQ (reference sequence). There are 15 residues in the CDR3. CDR3 bases: TGTGCCAGCAGCTTAAAGTTGGAGGGGCAGGGACTAAGTGGCTTC. Translated: CASSLKLEGQGLSGF.

A word on this clone: The sample carries other DNA sequences with the same CDR3. The chain combines TRBV7-9 with TRBJ2-5, with TRBD1 matching 7 bases. The CDR3 totals 12 residues. Germline trimming cut 3 bases from V and 5 bases from J; bases unmatched to any gene: 0. Per germline, CDR1 SEHNR and CDR2 FQNEAQ (reference sequence). CDR3 coding DNA: TGTGCCAGCAGCTTGGGACAGGAGACCCAGTACTTC. This sequence encodes CASSLGQETQYF.

V gene TRBV2 combines with J gene TRBJ1-3; possibly TRBD1 for D (6 bases). The germline CDR1 and CDR2 sequences are SNHLY and FYNNEI. CDR3 length: 13 residues. The germline V and J ends were trimmed by 8 bases and 4 bases, with 12 bases remaining between them. The DNA of the CDR3 is TGTGCCAGCTCCGGGGGGACAGGAAACACCATATATTTT. Translation gives CASSGGTGNTIYF.

V usage is TRBV18 and J usage is TRBJ1-4, with a tentative D call TRBD1 (6 bases). The germline V gene encodes CDR1 KGHSH and CDR2 LQKENI. The length of the CDR3 is 14 residues. V lost 4 bases to trimming and J lost 8 bases, with 14 bases between them. CDR3 DNA: TGTGCCAGCTCACTAGGGGCAGGGGCGGAAAAACTGTTTTTT. It specifies CASSLGAGAEKLFF.

V is TRBV5-1 and J is TRBJ1-5; D is undetermined. Germline V gene lookup returns CDR1 SGHRS and CDR2 YFSETQ. The length of the CDR3 is 15 residues. Between the trimmed V and J ends, which lost 0 bases and 2 bases, there was a span of 9 bases. CDR3 bases: TGCGCCAGCAGCTTGGACGGGGTTGGCAATCAGCCCCAGCATTTT. Encoded protein: CASSLDGVGNQPQHF.

The chain links TRBV27 to TRBJ1-2; the match to TRBD1 covers 7 bases. Trimming removed 7 bases from V and 7 bases from J; junction bases left unmatched: 9. CDR3 length: 13 amino acids. Germline CDR1 is MNHEY and CDR2 is SMNVEV (reference sequence). This CDR3 reads CASTPRQGGGYTF. The CDR3 nucleotides are TGTGCCAGCACCCCCCGGCAGGGGGGTGGCTACACCTTC.

There are a few counts of this clone. This rearrangement joins TRBV2 to TRBJ1-1; D unresolved. There are 13 residues in the CDR3. Looked up from germline, CDR1 is SNHLY and CDR2 is FYNNEI. The ends were cut back, 7 bases at V and 3 bases at J, with 12 bases in the middle. CDR3 bases: TGTGCCAGCAATGTGGCAGTCGACACTGAAGCTTTCTTT. It specifies CASNVAVDTEAFF.

This chain uses TRBV19 with TRBJ2-3; D possibly corresponds to TRBD1 (5 bases). Germline-derived CDR1 and CDR2 are LNHDA and SQIVND (reference sequence). V was trimmed by 10 bases and J by 4 bases, leaving 21 bases between them. The CDR3 has 15 residues. The CDR3 bases are TGTGCCACCTCACCGACAGCGACCTTCTCAGATACGCAGTATTTT. This codes for CATSPTATFSDTQYF. The complete variable domain, with remaining parts taken from reference TRBV19 and TRBJ2-3, reads DGGITQSPKYLFRKEGQNVTLSCEQNLNHDAMYWYRQDPGQGLRLIYYSQIVNDFQKGDIAEGYSVSREKKESFPLTVTSAQKNPTAFYLCATSPTATFSDTQYFGPGTRLTVL.

The rearrangement uses TRBV4-1 and TRBJ2-3; 9 bases align to TRBD2. V was clipped by 1 base and J by 4 bases; unmatched bases: 3. The CDR3 sequence is 15 residues long. From germline, CDR1 is MGHRA and CDR2 YSYEKL. CDR3 region: CASSQVGLAADTQYF. The CDR3 DNA is TGCGCCAGCAGCCAAGTGGGACTAGCTGCAGATACGCAGTATTTT.

This rearrangement joins TRBV5-1 to TRBJ2-2; possibly TRBD1 for D (6 bases). Germline CDR1 reads SGHRS; CDR2 reads YFSETQ. V was shortened by 0 bases and J by 3 bases, with 6 bases between the two germline ends. CDR3 length equals 14 residues. CDR3 amino acids: CASSLGQDTGELFF. The CDR3 coding sequence is TGCGCCAGCAGCTTGGGACAGGACACCGGGGAGCTGTTTTTT.

The chain links TRBV18 to TRBJ2-5; 9 bases fit TRBD1. This CDR3 region has 14 residues. Losses at the gene ends were 4 bases for V and 2 bases for J; bases not matched to a gene: 2. CDR1 and CDR2 from the germline V gene are KGHSH and LQKENI. The CDR3 here is CASSRGQGQETQYF. In DNA form, the CDR3 reads TGTGCCAGCTCACGAGGACAGGGGCAAGAGACCCAGTACTTC. The whole variable domain, remainder taken from reference TRBV18 and TRBJ2-5, is NAGVMQNPRHLVRRRGQEARLRCSPMKGHSHVYWYRQLPEEGLKFMVYLQKENIIDESGMPKERFSAEFPKEGPSILRIQQVVRGDSAAYFCASSRGQGQETQYFGPGTRLLVL.

V and J are TRBV19 and TRBJ1-1, with D possibly being TRBD1 (6 bases). The CDR3 loop spans 14 amino acids. Germline CDR1 reads LNHDA; CDR2 reads SQIVND (reference sequence). Trimming removed 7 bases from V and 5 bases from J, with 17 bases in between. DNA for the CDR3: TGTGCCAGTACCGGGGGGCTCCAAGGGACTGAAGCTTTCTTT. As protein: CASTGGLQGTEAFF.

CDR3 DNA: TGTGCCAGCAGTCATCGGGACAGCCGGAACTATGGCTACACCTTC. It is translated as CASSHRDSRNYGYTF. The chain joins TRBV27 to TRBJ1-2; TRBD1 matches 7 bases. The CDR3 runs 15 residues. J was trimmed by 2 bases and V by 5 bases; bases with no gene match: 8. Germline V gene sequence: CDR1 MNHEY, CDR2 SMNVEV (reference sequence).